The rows below give T cell receptor beta chains drawn from one sample of a study of T-cell reconstitution after alpha-beta-depleted transplantation in children. TCRdb reanalysed the PCR reads using MiXCR and keeps one entry per CDR3 protein. The sample consists of some 290,000 distinct CDR3 sequences, roughly 21% of them appearing once. The sequences come from PBMCs, mostly from graft donor cells, collected 180 days after TCRalphabeta/CD19-depleted stem cell transplant. The source is a male patient younger than 18 who had a stem cell transplant for acute lymphoblastic leukemia, so the T cells may come from the graft donor. CDR3s include the opening cysteine and the closing phenylalanine or tryptophan. Fields, in order: V gene, clone size, CDR3 length, D gene, J gene, CDR3 protein, CDR3 DNA. D genes are given only for firm matches. Clone size, where shown, is once, few, many, or a class for clones that have expanded.

v_call: TRBV6-1; clone_size: many; cdr3_length: 15; d_call: TRBD1; j_call: TRBJ2-6; cdr3_aa: CASRGQGAGANVLTF; cdr3_nt: TGTGCCAGCAGAGGACAGGGGGCTGGGGCCAACGTCCTGACTTTC
v_call: TRBV7-9; clone_size: few; cdr3_length: 14; d_call: -; j_call: TRBJ1-1; cdr3_aa: CASSQGGGADKAFF; cdr3_nt: TGTGCCAGCAGCCAAGGGGGAGGGGCTGATAAAGCTTTCTTT
v_call: TRBV28; clone_size: -; cdr3_length: 13; d_call: TRBD1; j_call: TRBJ2-7; cdr3_aa: CAIQRQGSYEQYF; cdr3_nt: TGTGCCATCCAGAGACAGGGGTCCTACGAGCAGTACTTC
v_call: TRBV6-1; clone_size: few; cdr3_length: 14; d_call: -; j_call: TRBJ2-2; cdr3_aa: CASRAGQLTGELFF; cdr3_nt: TGTGCCAGCAGGGCGGGACAGTTGACCGGGGAGCTGTTTTTT
v_call: TRBV12-3/TRBV12-4; clone_size: few; cdr3_length: 16; d_call: -; j_call: TRBJ1-3; cdr3_aa: CASSYRLQGSGNTIYF; cdr3_nt: TGTGCCAGCAGCTATCGTCTACAGGGCTCTGGAAACACCATATATTTT
v_call: TRBV7-9; clone_size: -; cdr3_length: 15; d_call: TRBD1; j_call: TRBJ1-2; cdr3_aa: CASSRDRGPNYGYTF; cdr3_nt: TGTGCCAGCAGCCGCGACAGGGGGCCGAACTATGGCTACACCTTC
v_call: TRBV20-1; clone_size: -; cdr3_length: 17; d_call: TRBD1; j_call: TRBJ2-2; cdr3_aa: CSAREYRRTGNTGELFF; cdr3_nt: TGCAGTGCTAGAGAATACCGAAGGACAGGGAACACCGGGGAGCTGTTTTTT
v_call: TRBV5-4; clone_size: -; cdr3_length: 14; d_call: -; j_call: TRBJ1-2; cdr3_aa: CASSLDTANYGYTF; cdr3_nt: TGTGCCAGCAGCTTGGATACAGCCAACTATGGCTACACCTTC
v_call: TRBV20-1; clone_size: -; cdr3_length: 13; d_call: -; j_call: TRBJ1-1; cdr3_aa: CSARKQANTEAFF; cdr3_nt: TGCAGTGCTAGGAAACAGGCAAACACTGAAGCTTTCTTT
v_call: TRBV6-5; clone_size: -; cdr3_length: 15; d_call: TRBD2; j_call: TRBJ2-1; cdr3_aa: CASSYPSGRAHEQFF; cdr3_nt: TGTGCCAGCAGTTACCCTAGCGGGAGGGCCCATGAGCAGTTCTTC
v_call: TRBV21-1; clone_size: few; cdr3_length: 12; d_call: -; j_call: TRBJ1-1; cdr3_aa: CASSRQNTEAFF; cdr3_nt: TGTGCCAGCAGCCGTCAGAACACTGAAGCTTTCTTT
v_call: TRBV4-1; clone_size: once; cdr3_length: 17; d_call: -; j_call: TRBJ2-3; cdr3_aa: CASSQDVAAWSTDTQYF; cdr3_nt: TGCGCCAGCAGCCAGGACGTAGCGGCCTGGAGCACAGATACGCAGTATTTT
v_call: TRBV20-1; clone_size: -; cdr3_length: 16; d_call: -; j_call: TRBJ2-1; cdr3_aa: CSARRRGWRSYNEQFF; cdr3_nt: TGCAGTGCTAGAAGGCGTGGGTGGCGTTCCTACAATGAGCAGTTCTTC
v_call: TRBV28; clone_size: -; cdr3_length: 19; d_call: TRBD2; j_call: TRBJ2-3; cdr3_aa: CASSFSGREWVWDTDTQYF; cdr3_nt: TGTGCCAGCAGTTTTAGCGGGAGAGAGTGGGTCTGGGACACAGATACGCAGTATTTT
v_call: TRBV4-2; clone_size: -; cdr3_length: 18; d_call: TRBD2; j_call: TRBJ2-1; cdr3_aa: CASSQDRGLAGVMNEQFF; cdr3_nt: TGTGCCAGCAGCCAAGACCGGGGACTAGCGGGAGTGATGAATGAGCAGTTCTTC
v_call: TRBV29-1; clone_size: -; cdr3_length: 15; d_call: -; j_call: TRBJ2-1; cdr3_aa: CSVEGTTSSYNEQFF; cdr3_nt: TGCAGCGTTGAAGGCACCACTAGCTCCTACAATGAGCAGTTCTTC
v_call: TRBV18; clone_size: few; cdr3_length: 13; d_call: -; j_call: TRBJ2-7; cdr3_aa: CASSPPTVSEQYF; cdr3_nt: TGTGCCAGCTCACCACCGACAGTTTCCGAGCAGTACTTC
v_call: TRBV7-9; clone_size: few; cdr3_length: 15; d_call: -; j_call: TRBJ2-3; cdr3_aa: CASSLWGGKTDTQYF; cdr3_nt: TGTGCCAGCAGCTTGTGGGGCGGGAAGACAGATACGCAGTATTTT
v_call: TRBV20-1; clone_size: -; cdr3_length: 14; d_call: -; j_call: TRBJ2-7; cdr3_aa: CSARPTVDLYEQYF; cdr3_nt: TGCAGTGCTAGGCCGACAGTCGACCTTTACGAGCAGTACTTC
v_call: TRBV13; clone_size: -; cdr3_length: 15; d_call: TRBD2; j_call: TRBJ2-1; cdr3_aa: CASSSGLAGVYEQFF; cdr3_nt: TGTGCCAGCAGCTCGGGACTAGCGGGAGTCTATGAGCAGTTCTTC
v_call: TRBV6-1; clone_size: few; cdr3_length: 15; d_call: -; j_call: TRBJ1-5; cdr3_aa: CASSTRGAVNQPQHF; cdr3_nt: TGTGCCAGCAGCACCAGGGGCGCGGTTAATCAGCCCCAGCATTTT
v_call: TRBV5-1; clone_size: -; cdr3_length: 16; d_call: TRBD2; j_call: TRBJ2-5; cdr3_aa: CASSFEGGSGGETQYF; cdr3_nt: TGCGCCAGCAGCTTCGAGGGCGGGAGTGGAGGGGAGACCCAGTACTTC
v_call: TRBV14; clone_size: -; cdr3_length: 19; d_call: -; j_call: TRBJ2-3; cdr3_aa: CASSRTLDPQPHSTDTQYF; cdr3_nt: TGTGCCAGCAGCCGGACTTTGGACCCACAACCCCACAGCACAGATACGCAGTATTTT
v_call: TRBV29-1; clone_size: few; cdr3_length: 12; d_call: -; j_call: TRBJ2-2; cdr3_aa: CSVDGNTGELFF; cdr3_nt: TGCAGCGTTGATGGAAACACCGGGGAGCTGTTTTTT
v_call: TRBV5-1; clone_size: many; cdr3_length: 12; d_call: -; j_call: TRBJ2-5; cdr3_aa: CASSYVPETQYF; cdr3_nt: TGCGCCAGCAGCTATGTCCCAGAGACCCAGTACTTC
v_call: TRBV10-3; clone_size: few; cdr3_length: 13; d_call: TRBD1; j_call: TRBJ1-1; cdr3_aa: CAIRQGVGTEAFF; cdr3_nt: TGTGCCATCAGGCAGGGGGTGGGCACTGAAGCTTTCTTT
v_call: TRBV2; clone_size: few; cdr3_length: 15; d_call: -; j_call: TRBJ2-7; cdr3_aa: CASSELWTSTYEQYF; cdr3_nt: TGTGCCAGCAGTGAACTCTGGACGTCCACCTACGAGCAGTACTTC
v_call: TRBV12-3/TRBV12-4; clone_size: -; cdr3_length: 12; d_call: -; j_call: TRBJ2-7; cdr3_aa: CASPPWGYEQYF; cdr3_nt: TGTGCCAGCCCCCCGTGGGGGTACGAGCAGTACTTC
v_call: TRBV12-3/TRBV12-4; clone_size: -; cdr3_length: 17; d_call: TRBD1; j_call: TRBJ2-7; cdr3_aa: CASSPPGQGILSYEQYF; cdr3_nt: TGTGCCAGCAGTCCGCCGGGACAGGGAATCCTCTCCTACGAGCAGTACTTC
v_call: TRBV29-1; clone_size: -; cdr3_length: 13; d_call: -; j_call: TRBJ1-1; cdr3_aa: CSVARVFYTEAFF; cdr3_nt: TGCAGCGTTGCTCGGGTCTTTTACACTGAAGCTTTCTTT
v_call: TRBV4-2; clone_size: -; cdr3_length: 15; d_call: -; j_call: TRBJ2-5; cdr3_aa: CASSQFGQGGETQYF; cdr3_nt: TGTGCCAGCAGCCAATTTGGCCAGGGCGGGGAGACCCAGTACTTC
v_call: TRBV14; clone_size: few; cdr3_length: 14; d_call: -; j_call: TRBJ2-5; cdr3_aa: CASSYDFLQETQYF; cdr3_nt: TGTGCCAGCAGTTACGACTTCCTCCAAGAGACCCAGTACTTC
v_call: TRBV15; clone_size: -; cdr3_length: 17; d_call: -; j_call: TRBJ2-3; cdr3_aa: CATSREGHPLTPDTQYF; cdr3_nt: TGTGCCACCAGCAGAGAGGGACACCCCCTTACCCCAGATACGCAGTATTTT
v_call: TRBV5-1; clone_size: few; cdr3_length: 15; d_call: TRBD1; j_call: TRBJ2-3; cdr3_aa: CASSYQTGSTDTQYF; cdr3_nt: TGCGCCAGCAGCTACCAGACAGGGAGCACAGATACGCAGTATTTT
v_call: TRBV5-1; clone_size: many; cdr3_length: 13; d_call: -; j_call: TRBJ2-7; cdr3_aa: CASSLPETYEQYF; cdr3_nt: TGCGCCAGCAGCTTGCCCGAAACCTACGAGCAGTACTTC
v_call: TRBV7-9; clone_size: few; cdr3_length: 14; d_call: TRBD1; j_call: TRBJ2-3; cdr3_aa: CASSPPQGPDTQYF; cdr3_nt: TGTGCCAGCAGCCCGCCACAGGGGCCAGATACGCAGTATTTT
v_call: TRBV6-1; clone_size: -; cdr3_length: 14; d_call: -; j_call: TRBJ2-7; cdr3_aa: CASGRDGPHYEQYF; cdr3_nt: TGTGCCAGCGGTCGCGACGGGCCTCACTACGAGCAGTACTTC
v_call: TRBV4-1; clone_size: -; cdr3_length: 17; d_call: TRBD2; j_call: TRBJ2-7; cdr3_aa: CASSPLGTSGSSYEQYF; cdr3_nt: TGCGCCAGCAGCCCTCTAGGGACTAGCGGGAGCTCCTACGAGCAGTACTTC
v_call: TRBV29-1; clone_size: few; cdr3_length: 15; d_call: -; j_call: TRBJ2-1; cdr3_aa: CSVGLSTASYNEQFF; cdr3_nt: TGCAGCGTTGGACTGTCCACAGCCTCCTACAATGAGCAGTTCTTC
v_call: TRBV10-3; clone_size: -; cdr3_length: 12; d_call: -; j_call: TRBJ1-2; cdr3_aa: CAIKDTNYGYTF; cdr3_nt: TGTGCCATCAAGGACACTAACTATGGCTACACCTTC
v_call: TRBV20-1; clone_size: -; cdr3_length: 14; d_call: -; j_call: TRBJ1-1; cdr3_aa: CSAIQGPHNTEAFF; cdr3_nt: TGCAGTGCTATCCAGGGGCCGCACAACACTGAAGCTTTCTTT
v_call: TRBV12-3/TRBV12-4; clone_size: -; cdr3_length: 17; d_call: -; j_call: TRBJ1-5; cdr3_aa: CASSLTTGTYSNQPQHF; cdr3_nt: TGTGCCAGCAGTTTAACAACAGGCACCTATAGCAATCAGCCCCAGCATTTT
v_call: TRBV10-3; clone_size: few; cdr3_length: 15; d_call: TRBD2; j_call: TRBJ2-7; cdr3_aa: CAISRLAGSSYEQYF; cdr3_nt: TGTGCCATCAGCCGACTAGCGGGGTCCTCCTACGAGCAGTACTTC
v_call: TRBV29-1; clone_size: -; cdr3_length: 14; d_call: TRBD1; j_call: TRBJ2-3; cdr3_aa: CSVEGDSRRDTQYF; cdr3_nt: TGCAGCGTTGAAGGGGACAGTCGCCGAGATACGCAGTATTTT
v_call: TRBV29-1; clone_size: many; cdr3_length: 12; d_call: -; j_call: TRBJ2-7; cdr3_aa: CSVEWAAHEQYF; cdr3_nt: TGCAGCGTTGAATGGGCCGCGCACGAGCAGTACTTC
v_call: TRBV7-8; clone_size: many; cdr3_length: 12; d_call: -; j_call: TRBJ2-1; cdr3_aa: CASSYDRNEQFF; cdr3_nt: TGTGCCAGCAGCTACGACCGCAATGAGCAGTTCTTC
v_call: TRBV20-1; clone_size: few; cdr3_length: 14; d_call: TRBD1; j_call: TRBJ1-6; cdr3_aa: CSAPRDRVSSPLHF; cdr3_nt: TGCAGTGCGCCCCGGGACAGGGTGTCTTCACCCCTCCACTTT
v_call: TRBV4-1; clone_size: few; cdr3_length: 19; d_call: TRBD2; j_call: TRBJ2-5; cdr3_aa: CASSQGPPSGSLDGETQYF; cdr3_nt: TGCGCCAGCAGCCAAGGCCCCCCCAGCGGGAGTTTGGATGGGGAGACCCAGTACTTC
v_call: TRBV6-4; clone_size: few; cdr3_length: 14; d_call: -; j_call: TRBJ2-2; cdr3_aa: CASRGQLNTGELFF; cdr3_nt: TGTGCCAGCAGAGGACAGCTGAACACCGGGGAGCTGTTTTTT
v_call: TRBV5-1; clone_size: few; cdr3_length: 12; d_call: -; j_call: TRBJ1-6; cdr3_aa: CASSLAGLPLHF; cdr3_nt: TGCGCCAGCAGCTTGGCAGGTCTACCCCTCCACTTT
v_call: TRBV9; clone_size: few; cdr3_length: 13; d_call: TRBD1; j_call: TRBJ2-1; cdr3_aa: CASSPRDSFKQFF; cdr3_nt: TGTGCCAGCAGCCCCCGGGACAGCTTCAAGCAGTTCTTC
v_call: TRBV7-2; clone_size: -; cdr3_length: 16; d_call: -; j_call: TRBJ2-3; cdr3_aa: CASSFDLDHSTDTQYF; cdr3_nt: TGTGCCAGCAGCTTCGATTTAGACCATAGCACAGATACGCAGTATTTT
v_call: TRBV15; clone_size: -; cdr3_length: 15; d_call: -; j_call: TRBJ1-6; cdr3_aa: CATSREWGADSPLHF; cdr3_nt: TGTGCCACCAGCAGAGAGTGGGGGGCTGATTCACCCCTCCACTTT
v_call: TRBV29-1; clone_size: few; cdr3_length: 13; d_call: -; j_call: TRBJ2-3; cdr3_aa: CSAEWVMPDTQYF; cdr3_nt: TGCAGCGCCGAATGGGTGATGCCAGATACGCAGTATTTT